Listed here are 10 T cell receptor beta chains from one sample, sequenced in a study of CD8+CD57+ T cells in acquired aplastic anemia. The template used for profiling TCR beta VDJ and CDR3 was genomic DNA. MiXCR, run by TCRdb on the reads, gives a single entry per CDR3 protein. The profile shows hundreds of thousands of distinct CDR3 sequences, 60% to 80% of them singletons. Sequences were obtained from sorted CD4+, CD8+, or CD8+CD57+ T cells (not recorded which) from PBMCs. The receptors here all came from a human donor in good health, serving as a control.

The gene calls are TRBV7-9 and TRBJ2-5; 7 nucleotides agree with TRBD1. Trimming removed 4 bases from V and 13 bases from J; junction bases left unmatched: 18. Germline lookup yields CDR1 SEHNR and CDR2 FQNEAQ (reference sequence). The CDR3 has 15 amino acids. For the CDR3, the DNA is TGTGCCAGCAGCTCCGACAGGGCCGAGCAATACTTCGGGTACTTC. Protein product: CASSSDRAEQYFGYF.

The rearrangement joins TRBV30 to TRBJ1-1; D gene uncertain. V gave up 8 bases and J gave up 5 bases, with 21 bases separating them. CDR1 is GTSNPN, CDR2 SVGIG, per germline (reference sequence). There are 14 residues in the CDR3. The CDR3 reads CASSKTGGRTEAFF. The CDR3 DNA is TGTGCCAGTAGTAAAACCGGAGGACGTACTGAAGCTTTCTTT.

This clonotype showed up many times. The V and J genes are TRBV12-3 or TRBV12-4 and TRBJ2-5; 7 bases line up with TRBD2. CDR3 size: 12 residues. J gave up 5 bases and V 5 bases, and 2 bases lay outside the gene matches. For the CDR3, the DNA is TGTGCCAGCAGTCGGGAGGTCGAGACCCAGTACTTC. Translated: CASSREVETQYF.

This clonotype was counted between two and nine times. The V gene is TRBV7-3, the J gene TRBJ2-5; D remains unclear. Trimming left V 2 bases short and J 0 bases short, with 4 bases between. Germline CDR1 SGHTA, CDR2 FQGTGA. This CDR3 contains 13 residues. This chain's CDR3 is CASSLFDQETQYF. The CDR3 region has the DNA TGTGCCAGCAGCTTATTTGACCAAGAGACCCAGTACTTC.

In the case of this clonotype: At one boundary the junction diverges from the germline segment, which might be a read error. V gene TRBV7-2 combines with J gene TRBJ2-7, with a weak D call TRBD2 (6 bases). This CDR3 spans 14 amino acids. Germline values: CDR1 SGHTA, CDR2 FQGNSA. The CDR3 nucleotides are TGTGCCAGCAGCTCAGTGGGAGGACGGGACGCCATTGGCTTC. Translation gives CASSSVGGRDAIGF.

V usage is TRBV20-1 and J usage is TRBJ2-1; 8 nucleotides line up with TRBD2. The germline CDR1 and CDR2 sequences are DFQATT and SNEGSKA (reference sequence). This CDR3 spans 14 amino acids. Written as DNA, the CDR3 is TGCAGCGTTGCAGAGGCGGGGGGCCGCAATGAGCAGTTCTTC. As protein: CSVAEAGGRNEQFF.

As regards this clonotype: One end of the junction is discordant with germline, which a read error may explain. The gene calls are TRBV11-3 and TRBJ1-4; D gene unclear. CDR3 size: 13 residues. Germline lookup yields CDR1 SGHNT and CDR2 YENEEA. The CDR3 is CASSVGTNKKLFF. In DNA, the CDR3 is TGTGCCAGCAGCGTAGGAACTAATAAAAAACTGTTTTTT.

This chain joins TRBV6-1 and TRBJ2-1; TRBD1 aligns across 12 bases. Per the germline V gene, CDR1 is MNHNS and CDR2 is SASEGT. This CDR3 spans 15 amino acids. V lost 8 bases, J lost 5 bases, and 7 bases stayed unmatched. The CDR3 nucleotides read TGTGCCAGCGGCCGGGACAGGGGGCTAGACAATGAGCAGTTCTTC. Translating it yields CASGRDRGLDNEQFF.

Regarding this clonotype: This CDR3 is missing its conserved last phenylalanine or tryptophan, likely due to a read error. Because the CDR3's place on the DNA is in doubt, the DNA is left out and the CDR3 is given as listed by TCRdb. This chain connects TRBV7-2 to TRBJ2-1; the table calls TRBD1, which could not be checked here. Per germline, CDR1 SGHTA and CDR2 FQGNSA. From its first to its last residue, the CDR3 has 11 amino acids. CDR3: CASTFGGEPGI.

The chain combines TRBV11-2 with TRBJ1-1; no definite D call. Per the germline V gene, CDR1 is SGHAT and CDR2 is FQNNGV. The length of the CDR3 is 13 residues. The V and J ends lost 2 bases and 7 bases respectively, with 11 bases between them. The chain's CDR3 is CASSLLKGIEAFF. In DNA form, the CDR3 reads TGTGCCAGCAGCTTATTGAAGGGAATTGAAGCTTTCTTT.